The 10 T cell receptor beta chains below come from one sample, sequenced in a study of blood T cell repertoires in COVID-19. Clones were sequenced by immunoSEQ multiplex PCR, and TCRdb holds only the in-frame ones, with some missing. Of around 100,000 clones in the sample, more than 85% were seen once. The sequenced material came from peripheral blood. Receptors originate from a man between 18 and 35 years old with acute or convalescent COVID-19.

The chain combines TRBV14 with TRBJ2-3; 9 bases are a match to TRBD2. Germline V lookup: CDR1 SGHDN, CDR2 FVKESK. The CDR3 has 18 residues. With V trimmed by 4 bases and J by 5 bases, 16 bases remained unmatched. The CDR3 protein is CASSPPRRRAGGQDTQYF. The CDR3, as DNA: TGTGCCAGCAGCCCACCCAGGCGTCGAGCGGGAGGTCAAGATACGCAGTATTTT.

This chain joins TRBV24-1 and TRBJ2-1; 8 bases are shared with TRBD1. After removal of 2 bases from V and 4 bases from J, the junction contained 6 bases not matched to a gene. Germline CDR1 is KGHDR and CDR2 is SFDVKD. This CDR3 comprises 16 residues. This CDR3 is CATSDSGTGEYNEQFF. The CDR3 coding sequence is TGTGCCACCAGTGATTCCGGGACAGGCGAATACAATGAGCAGTTCTTC.

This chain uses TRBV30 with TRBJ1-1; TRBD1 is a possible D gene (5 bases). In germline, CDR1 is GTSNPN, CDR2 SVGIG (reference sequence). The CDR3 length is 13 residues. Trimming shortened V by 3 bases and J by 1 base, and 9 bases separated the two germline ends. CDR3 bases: TGTGCCTGGAGGAGAAGGGGGAACACTGAAGCTTTCTTT. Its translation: CAWRRRGNTEAFF.

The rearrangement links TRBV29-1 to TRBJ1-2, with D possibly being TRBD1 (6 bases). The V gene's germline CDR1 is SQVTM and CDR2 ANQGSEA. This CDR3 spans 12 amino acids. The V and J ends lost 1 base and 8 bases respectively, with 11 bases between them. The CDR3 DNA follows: TGCAGCGTTGAAGGCAGGGGCTGGGGCTACACCTTC. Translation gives CSVEGRGWGYTF. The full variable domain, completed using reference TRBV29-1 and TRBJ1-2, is SAVISQKPSRDICQRGTSLTIQCQVDSQVTMMFWYRQQPGQSLTLIATANQGSEATYESGFVIDKFPISRPNLTFSTLTVSNMSPEDSSIYLCSVEGRGWGYTFGSGTRLTVV.

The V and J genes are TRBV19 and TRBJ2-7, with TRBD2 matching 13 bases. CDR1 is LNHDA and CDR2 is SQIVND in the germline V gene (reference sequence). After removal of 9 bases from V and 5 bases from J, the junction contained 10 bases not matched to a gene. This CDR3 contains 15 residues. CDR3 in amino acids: CASRSRLAGGDEQYF. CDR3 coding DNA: TGTGCCAGCCGAAGCCGACTAGCGGGGGGAGACGAGCAGTACTTC. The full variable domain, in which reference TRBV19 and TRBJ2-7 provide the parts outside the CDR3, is DGGITQSPKYLFRKEGQNVTLSCEQNLNHDAMYWYRQDPGQGLRLIYYSQIVNDFQKGDIAEGYSVSREKKESFPLTVTSAQKNPTAFYLCASRSRLAGGDEQYFGPGTRLTVT.

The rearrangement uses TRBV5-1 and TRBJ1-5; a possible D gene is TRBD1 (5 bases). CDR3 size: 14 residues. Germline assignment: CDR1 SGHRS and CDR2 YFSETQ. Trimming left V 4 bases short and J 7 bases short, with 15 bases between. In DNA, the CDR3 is TGCGCCAGCAGCACGGGACTTTTAGGGCAGCCCCAGCATTTT. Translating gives CASSTGLLGQPQHF.

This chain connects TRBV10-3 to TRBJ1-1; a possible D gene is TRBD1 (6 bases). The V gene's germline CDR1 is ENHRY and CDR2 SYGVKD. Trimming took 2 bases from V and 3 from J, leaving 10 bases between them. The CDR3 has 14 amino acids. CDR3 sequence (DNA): TGTGCCATCAGTGAGACCCGGACAGACACTGAAGCTTTCTTT. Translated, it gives CAISETRTDTEAFF.

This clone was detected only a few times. The CDR3, as DNA: TGTGCCAGCAGTACAGGGGGTAGATACGAGCAGTACTTC. Translated, it gives CASSTGGRYEQYF. This chain joins TRBV6-5 and TRBJ2-7; 8 bases are a match to TRBD1. J was trimmed by 4 bases and V by 5 bases; bases with no gene match: 4. This CDR3 has 13 amino acids. Germline CDR1 and CDR2: MNHEY and SVGAGI.

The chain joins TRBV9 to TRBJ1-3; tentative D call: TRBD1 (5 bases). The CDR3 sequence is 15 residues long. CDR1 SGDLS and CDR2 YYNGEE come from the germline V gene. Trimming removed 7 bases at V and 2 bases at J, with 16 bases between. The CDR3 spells CASSSREGTGNTIYF. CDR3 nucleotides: TGTGCCAGCTCTTCCAGGGAGGGGACTGGAAACACCATATATTTT.

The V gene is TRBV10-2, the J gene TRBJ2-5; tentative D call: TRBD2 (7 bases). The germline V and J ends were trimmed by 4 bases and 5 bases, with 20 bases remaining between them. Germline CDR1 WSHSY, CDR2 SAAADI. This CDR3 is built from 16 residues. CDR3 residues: CASSGGGLEVVETQYF. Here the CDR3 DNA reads TGCGCCAGCAGTGGGGGGGGGCTTGAGGTGGTGGAGACCCAGTACTTC.